A single sample is the source of the 9 T cell receptor beta chains below, sequenced in a study of T cell responses to AZD1222 COVID-19 vaccine. Sequenced by immunoSEQ multiplex PCR; TCRdb stores in-frame clones only, minus some. The data contain more than 85,000 clones, approximately 85% of them singletons. The specimen comprised peripheral blood, sampled on day 0 of MenACWY control vaccination. These receptor sequences come from an adult in good health.

The CDR3 sequence: CASSYTGQNTEAFF. The CDR3 DNA reads TGTGCCAGCTCATATACAGGCCAGAACACTGAAGCTTTCTTT. J is TRBJ1-1 and V is TRBV18, with TRBD1 as a possible D gene (5 bases). The CDR3 is made up of 14 amino acids. Germline CDR1 is KGHSH and CDR2 is LQKENI. V lost 5 bases and J 1 base, leaving 11 bases between the germline ends. Drawing the rest from reference TRBV18 and TRBJ1-1, the complete variable domain is NAGVMQNPRHLVRRRGQEARLRCSPMKGHSHVYWYRQLPEEGLKFMVYLQKENIIDESGMPKERFSAEFPKEGPSILRIQQVVRGDSAAYFCASSYTGQNTEAFFGQGTRLTVV.

The V call is TRBV5-1, the J call TRBJ1-3; D not certain. Germline V gene sequence: CDR1 SGHRS, CDR2 YFSETQ. The CDR3 runs to 14 residues. The V end lost 2 bases, the J end lost 4 bases, and 10 bases lay between the germline ends. The DNA for the CDR3 is TGCGCCAGCAGCTTACAAGGAGAAGGAAACACCATATATTTT. As protein: CASSLQGEGNTIYF. Using reference TRBV5-1 and TRBJ1-3 for the parts outside the CDR3, the full variable domain is KAGVTQTPRYLIKTRGQQVTLSCSPISGHRSVSWYQQTPGQGLQFLFEYFSETQRNKGNFPGRFSGRQFSNSRSEMNVSTLELGDSALYLCASSLQGEGNTIYFGEGSWLTVV.

V is TRBV7-2 and J is TRBJ2-1, with TRBD2 identical over 10 bases. The CDR3 runs 15 residues. V lost 5 bases to trimming and J lost 4 bases; unmatched junction nucleotides: 5. The germline gives CDR1 SGHTA, CDR2 FQGNSA. CDR3 DNA sequence: TGTGCCAGCAGCCAAAATAGCGGGGGGTACAATGAGCAGTTCTTC. Amino acids: CASSQNSGGYNEQFF.

The chain combines TRBV10-2 with TRBJ2-7, with D perhaps matching TRBD2 (7 bases). Germline lookup yields CDR1 WSHSY and CDR2 SAAADI. The germline V and J ends were trimmed by 4 bases and 4 bases, with 23 bases remaining between them. CDR3 length: 17 amino acids. CDR3 region: CASSANRGRGTAYEQYF. Here the CDR3 DNA reads TGCGCCAGCAGTGCCAACCGGGGGCGGGGGACGGCGTACGAGCAGTACTTC.

The rearrangement uses TRBV3-1 (or the pseudogene TRBV3-2) and TRBJ2-1, with TRBD2 matching 8 bases. Germline V gene lookup returns CDR1 LGHDT and CDR2 YNNKEL (reference sequence). There are 14 residues in the CDR3. The trim removed 4 bases at V and 7 bases at J, leaving 6 bases unmatched. The CDR3: CASSPYPGGNEQFF. The CDR3 DNA is TGTGCCAGCAGCCCATATCCGGGGGGGAATGAGCAGTTCTTC.

The chain couples TRBV4-3 to TRBJ2-3; TRBD1 or TRBD2 may be the D gene (5 bases each). The V gene's germline CDR1 is LGHNA and CDR2 YSLEER. The CDR3 has 15 amino acids. V lost 0 bases and J lost 1, with 8 bases in between. The CDR3 sequence is CASSQEGTRTDTQYF. CDR3 nucleotide sequence: TGCGCCAGCAGCCAAGAAGGGACGCGCACAGATACGCAGTATTTT.

As DNA, the CDR3 is TGTGCCAGCTCACGGATGTTCACAGATACGCAGTATTTT. It yields the protein CASSRMFTDTQYF. This sequence joins TRBV18 and TRBJ2-3; D is uncertain. The CDR3 consists of 13 residues. CDR1 is KGHSH, CDR2 LQKENI, per germline. With 4 bases removed from V and 2 bases from J, the gap between germline ends came to 7 bases.

The rearrangement uses TRBV5-5 and TRBJ1-1; D might be TRBD1 (5 bases). The CDR3 covers 18 residues. Per the germline V gene, CDR1 is SGHKS and CDR2 is YYEKEE (reference sequence). V lost 5 bases and J 4 bases, leaving 27 bases between the germline ends. The CDR3 coding sequence is TGTGCCAGCAGTCCCCGGAGAGGCAGGGTAGGTGGAAGCACTGAAGCTTTCTTT. This translates into CASSPRRGRVGGSTEAFF. The whole variable domain, filled in from reference TRBV5-5 and TRBJ1-1, reads DAGVTQSPTHLIKTRGQQVTLRCSPISGHKSVSWYQQVLGQGPQFIFQYYEKEERGRGNFPDRFSARQFPNYSSELNVNALLLGDSALYLCASSPRRGRVGGSTEAFFGQGTRLTVV.

The rearrangement links TRBV6-5 to TRBJ2-3; TRBD2 matches 10 bases. V dropped 6 bases and J dropped 1; count of bases not matched to a gene: 4. Germline V CDR1 and CDR2: MNHEY, SVGAGI. The length of the CDR3 is 15 residues. The CDR3 here is CASRPGTSGTDTQYF. CDR3 bases: TGTGCCAGCAGGCCCGGGACTAGCGGCACAGATACGCAGTATTTT.